These 29 T cell receptor beta chains came from one sample sequenced in a study of persistence of HIV-infected CD4 T cells. Cells were stimulated with CMV-infected fibroblast lysates at 10 ug/mL. Sorted nonresponding memory CD4+ T cells were CD40L-negative, CD69-negative, CD45RO-high. The immunoSEQ assay was version 4, run in survey mode. Sequencing was performed with immunoSEQ multiplex PCR; in TCRdb, only in-frame clones are kept and a portion is missing. Of roughly 30,000 clones listed, almost 85% are singletons. What these receptors recognize is not known. Sample: CD4+ T cells sorted from PBMCs after approximately 20-hour stimulation, taken from a patient who received antiretroviral therapy. These receptors were obtained from an adult man with HIV who was CMV-seropositive.

V and J are TRBV2 and TRBJ1-5; D not resolved. The CDR3 is 14 residues long. Looked up from germline, CDR1 is SNHLY and CDR2 is FYNNEI. The V end lost 2 bases, the J end lost 0 bases, and 5 bases lay between the germline ends. This chain's CDR3 is CASSETGSNQPQHF. The DNA for the CDR3 is TGTGCCAGCAGTGAAACGGGTAGCAATCAGCCCCAGCATTTT.

The rearrangement links TRBV9 to TRBJ1-4, with TRBD1 matching 7 bases. Trimming at V came to 4 bases and at J to 7 bases, leaving 7 bases not matched to a gene. CDR3 length equals 14 residues. Germline V gives CDR1 SGDLS, CDR2 YYNGEE. This CDR3 is CASSRQGRGEKLFF. As DNA, the CDR3 is TGTGCCAGCAGCCGACAGGGAAGAGGTGAAAAACTGTTTTTT.

The chain links TRBV2 to TRBJ1-2, with D tentatively TRBD1 (6 bases). The CDR3 contains 11 residues. Germline V gene sequence: CDR1 SNHLY, CDR2 FYNNEI. The V gene lost 11 bases and the J gene lost 10 bases, with 17 bases spanning the gap. CDR3 sequence: CAGAGGLDYTF. CDR3 bases: TGTGCCGGGGCGGGGGGCCTGGACTACACCTTC.

The chain employs TRBV3-1 (or the pseudogene TRBV3-2) and TRBJ1-5, with 10 positions matching TRBD1. The CDR3 spans 15 residues. Germline lookup yields CDR1 LGHDT and CDR2 YNNKEL (reference sequence). V lost 4 bases, J lost 3 bases, and 3 bases stayed unmatched. The CDR3 loop is CASSLGTGVNQPQHF. The CDR3, as DNA: TGTGCCAGCAGCCTAGGGACAGGGGTCAATCAGCCCCAGCATTTT.

The gene calls are TRBV28 and TRBJ2-3, with TRBD2 matching over 8 bases. V lost 5 bases to trimming and J lost 3 bases; unmatched junction nucleotides: 10. Germline V gene sequence: CDR1 MDHEN, CDR2 SYDVKM. The CDR3 sequence is 16 residues long. CDR3 nucleotide sequence: TGTGCCAGCAGTCCGCTCGGGGGGGAAGGGACAGATACGCAGTATTTT. Its translation is CASSPLGGEGTDTQYF.

J is TRBJ2-3 and V is TRBV12-2; the D call in the table, TRBD1, was not verified against the DNA. TRBV12-2 is tagged as a pseudogene. This CDR3 spans 16 amino acids. CDR3 in amino acids: CASRSKQGKSTDTQYF. CDR3 bases: TGTGCAAGTCGCTCAAAACAGGGTAAGAGCACAGATACGCAGTATTTT.

This clone came up once. V gene TRBV29-1 combines with J gene TRBJ1-2, with D perhaps TRBD1 (5 bases). Germline V gene lookup returns CDR1 SQVTM and CDR2 ANQGSEA. Trimming removed 6 bases at V and 0 bases at J, with 14 bases between. CDR3 length: 14 amino acids. The DNA for the CDR3 is TGCAGCGTCCCTGGACACTCCGCTAACTATGGCTACACCTTC. It translates to CSVPGHSANYGYTF.

The genes are TRBV19 and TRBJ1-5, with TRBD1 identical over 7 bases. Germline lookup yields CDR1 LNHDA and CDR2 SQIVND (reference sequence). The junction had 10 bases not matched to a gene; V was cut back by 3 bases and J by 2 bases. This CDR3 contains 17 residues. CDR3 in DNA: TGTGCCAGTAGTATTGGGACAGTCCAGGTGGGCAATCAGCCCCAGCATTTT. This encodes CASSIGTVQVGNQPQHF.

This chain links TRBV2 with TRBJ2-3, with 14 bases aligning to TRBD2. V dropped 5 bases and J dropped 6; count of bases not matched to a gene: 7. Germline lookup yields CDR1 SNHLY and CDR2 FYNNEI. The CDR3 covers 16 residues. The CDR3 region is CASSSGLAGGWDTQYF. The CDR3 coding sequence is TGTGCCAGCAGTTCCGGACTAGCGGGGGGTTGGGATACGCAGTATTTT.

This clone qualifies as medium-sized (0.01 to 0.1%). The chain couples TRBV27 to TRBJ2-1; 8 bases agree with TRBD2. The V segment lost 9 bases and the J segment 12 bases; nucleotides outside the gene matches: 16. Germline assignment: CDR1 MNHEY and CDR2 SMNVEV (reference sequence). The CDR3 loop spans 14 amino acids. In DNA form, the CDR3 reads TGTGCCAGTTCCAGCGCGGGGGGCCTCACAGGGCAGTTCTTC. This sequence encodes CASSSAGGLTGQFF.

This clone was recorded a few times. This chain connects TRBV6-5 to TRBJ2-2; D may be TRBD1 (6 bases). The germline V gene has CDR1 MNHEY and CDR2 SVGAGI. CDR3 size: 14 residues. The V gene lost 7 bases and the J gene lost 1 base, with 10 bases spanning the gap. In DNA form, the CDR3 reads TGTGCCAGCATAAACAGGGTGAACACCGGGGAGCTGTTTTTT. Its translation: CASINRVNTGELFF.

The gene calls are TRBV10-3 and TRBJ1-1, with D possibly matching TRBD1 (5 bases). Germline loops: CDR1 ENHRY, CDR2 SYGVKD. The CDR3 has 13 residues. The ends were cut back, 3 bases at V and 8 bases at J, with 13 bases in the middle. CDR3 region: CAISDQGGGEAFF. CDR3 bases: TGTGCCATCAGTGACCAGGGTGGGGGAGAAGCTTTCTTT.

The V call is TRBV19, the J call TRBJ2-3, with TRBD2 identical over 11 bases. V dropped 5 bases and J dropped 1; count of bases not matched to a gene: 2. Germline V CDR1 and CDR2: LNHDA, SQIVND (reference sequence). The CDR3 covers 15 residues. This CDR3 is CASSEGLAGTDTQYF. The CDR3 region has the DNA TGTGCCAGTAGTGAGGGACTAGCGGGCACAGATACGCAGTATTTT.

Only one count was recorded for this clone. This sequence joins TRBV19 and TRBJ1-2; the D gene is possibly TRBD1 (5 bases). V was cut by 11 bases and J by 3 bases, with 13 bases left in between. There are 12 residues in the CDR3. The germline CDR1 and CDR2 sequences are LNHDA and SQIVND (reference sequence). The DNA of the CDR3 is TGTGCCGTAAGGGACGGACACTATGGCTACACCTTC. Amino acids: CAVRDGHYGYTF.

The V and J genes are TRBV6-1 and TRBJ1-3; tentatively, D is TRBD1 (6 bases). V lost 2 bases and J 0 bases, leaving 11 bases between the germline ends. This CDR3 region has 16 residues. Looked up from germline, CDR1 is MNHNS and CDR2 is SASEGT. The CDR3 loop reads CASSEKGGASGNTIYF. In DNA, the CDR3 is TGTGCCAGCAGTGAAAAAGGGGGGGCCTCTGGAAACACCATATATTTT.

V and J are TRBV4-1 and TRBJ1-1; D may be TRBD1 (6 bases). V lost 5 bases and J lost 2, with 15 bases in between. The CDR3 length is 15 residues. The V gene's germline CDR1 is MGHRA and CDR2 YSYEKL. The CDR3 loop is CASSAPGQLNTEAFF. For the CDR3, the DNA is TGCGCCAGCAGCGCCCCGGGACAACTTAACACTGAAGCTTTCTTT.

V usage is TRBV9 and J usage is TRBJ1-1, with 9 positions matching TRBD1. In germline, CDR1 is SGDLS, CDR2 YYNGEE. CDR3 length: 12 residues. V dropped 3 bases and J dropped 13; count of bases not matched to a gene: 7. The CDR3 loop reads CASSAGQGARFF. CDR3 nucleotides: TGTGCCAGCAGCGCGGGACAGGGAGCGCGTTTCTTT.

This chain joins TRBV10-3 and TRBJ1-4; a weak D match, TRBD1 (5 bases). Trimming shortened V by 3 bases and J by 4 bases, and 9 bases separated the two germline ends. From germline, CDR1 is ENHRY and CDR2 SYGVKD. There are 14 residues in the CDR3. For the CDR3, the DNA is TGTGCCATCAGTGACACGACAGATAATGAAAAACTGTTTTTT. As protein: CAISDTTDNEKLFF.

As concerns this clone: The CDR3 ends on some other residue instead of the conserved phenylalanine or tryptophan, so this is likely a read error. The DNA is omitted, as the CDR3 cannot be located on it reliably, and the CDR3 follows TCRdb's listing. This chain connects TRBV3-1 (or the pseudogene TRBV3-2) to TRBJ1-4. Per the germline V gene, CDR1 is LGHDT and CDR2 is YNNKEL (reference sequence). The CDR3 is 11 residues long, counting both termini. The CDR3 sequence is CASSQGDFHHL.

The chain uses TRBV10-3 and TRBJ1-3, with 12 bases matching TRBD1. The V gene's germline CDR1 is ENHRY and CDR2 SYGVKD. V shed 8 bases and J 2 bases; nucleotides not matched to a gene: 10. The CDR3 loop spans 17 amino acids. CDR3 DNA sequence: TGTGCCATCTCCGGGACAGGGGGCGCGAGGACTGGAAACACCATATATTTT. Protein product: CAISGTGGARTGNTIYF.

The V gene is TRBV7-9, the J gene TRBJ2-3; D gene uncertain. V dropped 5 bases and J dropped 2 bases, with 11 bases sitting between them. The germline V gene has CDR1 SEHNR and CDR2 FQNEAQ (reference sequence). The CDR3 totals 14 residues. The CDR3 DNA follows: TGTGCCAGCAGCAAAGGGCAGAACACAGATACGCAGTATTTT. Protein: CASSKGQNTDTQYF. Using reference TRBV7-9 and TRBJ2-3 for the parts outside the CDR3, the full variable domain is DTGVSQNPRHKITKRGQNVTFRCDPISEHNRLYWYRQTLGQGPEFLTYFQNEAQLEKSRLLSDRFSAERPKGSFSTLEIQRTEQGDSAMYLCASSKGQNTDTQYFGPGTRLTVL.

The chain couples TRBV5-1 to TRBJ2-3, with TRBD1 identical over 7 bases. Germline V lookup: CDR1 SGHRS, CDR2 YFSETQ. Trimming at V came to 0 bases and at J to 6 bases, leaving 10 bases not matched to a gene. The CDR3 has 16 residues. Written as DNA, the CDR3 is TGCGCCAGCAGCTTGGTAGGTCAGGGGGTAATGGATACGCAGTATTTT. Translation gives CASSLVGQGVMDTQYF.

This rearrangement joins TRBV7-2 to TRBJ2-3; 7 nucleotides match TRBD2. This CDR3 has 16 residues. Germline V gives CDR1 SGHTA, CDR2 FQGNSA. Trimming removed 1 base from V and 4 bases from J; junction bases left unmatched: 8. CDR3 residues: CASSLVGGGLADTQYF. CDR3 sequence (DNA): TGTGCCAGCAGCTTAGTGGGCGGGGGTCTTGCAGATACGCAGTATTTT.

The chain uses TRBV20-1 and TRBJ2-1; the D gene is possibly TRBD1 (6 bases). The V and J ends lost 5 bases and 10 bases respectively, with 9 bases between them. Germline lookup yields CDR1 DFQATT and CDR2 SNEGSKA (reference sequence). This CDR3 region has 10 residues. This chain's CDR3 is CSAGDREQFF. The CDR3 DNA reads as TGCAGTGCTGGTGACAGGGAGCAGTTCTTC.

The CDR3 DNA is TGTGCCAGCACCAGCCAGGGGGTAGCCAAAAACATTCAGTACTTC. Translated: CASTSQGVAKNIQYF. The chain is built from TRBV28 and TRBJ2-4; 7 bases fit TRBD1. The CDR3 has 15 residues. Germline assignment: CDR1 MDHEN and CDR2 SYDVKM. V was clipped by 7 bases and J by 0 bases; unmatched bases: 6.

The chain couples TRBV3-1 (or the pseudogene TRBV3-2) to TRBJ1-6; D perhaps matches TRBD1 (6 bases). The CDR3 is made up of 17 amino acids. The V gene's germline CDR1 is LGHDT and CDR2 YNNKEL (reference sequence). Trimming shortened V by 4 bases and J by 2 bases, and 15 bases separated the two germline ends. The CDR3 nucleotides read TGTGCCAGCAGCCCTCGAGGGGGGAACGCCTATAATTCACCCCTCCACTTT. Translation: CASSPRGGNAYNSPLHF.

The rearrangement links TRBV4-2 to TRBJ1-5, with a tentative D call TRBD1 (6 bases). The CDR3 contains 16 residues. Germline CDR1 LGHNA, CDR2 YNFKEQ. V was pared by 0 bases and J by 3 bases, with 12 bases between. This CDR3 is CASSQEGGAYNQPQHF. DNA for the CDR3: TGTGCCAGCAGCCAAGAGGGGGGGGCTTACAATCAGCCCCAGCATTTT.

This chain joins TRBV27 and TRBJ2-3; 8 nucleotides line up with TRBD1. Germline V gene lookup returns CDR1 MNHEY and CDR2 SMNVEV (reference sequence). The CDR3 covers 16 residues. V was clipped by 1 base and J by 6 bases; unmatched bases: 9. The CDR3 loop reads CASSLFRGLKRDTQYF. The CDR3 nucleotides read TGTGCCAGCAGTTTATTCAGGGGGCTTAAGAGGGATACGCAGTATTTT.

The chain is built from TRBV10-3 and TRBJ1-3; 10 positions match TRBD1. Germline V gives CDR1 ENHRY, CDR2 SYGVKD. V gave up 11 bases and J gave up 5 bases; unmatched junction bases: 6. This CDR3 spans 13 amino acids. For the CDR3, the DNA is TGTGCCGCCGGGACAGGGGAGAGAAACACCATATATTTT. It encodes CAAGTGERNTIYF.